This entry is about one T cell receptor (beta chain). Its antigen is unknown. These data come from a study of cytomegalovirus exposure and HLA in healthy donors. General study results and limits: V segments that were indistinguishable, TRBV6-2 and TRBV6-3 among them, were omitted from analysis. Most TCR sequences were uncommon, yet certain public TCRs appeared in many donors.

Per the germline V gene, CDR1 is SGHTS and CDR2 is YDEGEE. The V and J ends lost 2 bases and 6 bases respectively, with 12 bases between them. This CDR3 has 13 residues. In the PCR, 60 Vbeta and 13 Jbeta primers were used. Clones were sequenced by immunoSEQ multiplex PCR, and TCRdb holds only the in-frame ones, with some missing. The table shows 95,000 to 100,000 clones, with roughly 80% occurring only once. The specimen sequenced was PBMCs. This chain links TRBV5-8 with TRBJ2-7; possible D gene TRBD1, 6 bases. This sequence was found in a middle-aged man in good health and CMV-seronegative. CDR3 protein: CASSFTRGVEQYF. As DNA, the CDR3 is TGTGCCAGCAGCTTTACCAGGGGAGTCGAGCAGTACTTC.